Given below is one T cell receptor beta chain in context. The repertoire was sequenced with immunoSEQ multiplex PCR; TCRdb's copy has only in-frame clones and lacks some. Of around 92,000 clones in the sample, roughly 82% were seen once. The record originates from a study of graft-versus-host responses after intestinal transplantation. The CDR3 has 15 amino acids. Per the germline V gene, CDR1 is MNHNY and CDR2 is SVGAGI (reference sequence). Germline trimming cut 2 bases from V and 10 bases from J; bases unmatched to any gene: 5. V and J are TRBV6-6 and TRBJ2-3, with 14 bases aligning to TRBD2. Sequencing used PBMCs, obtained 255 days after intestinal transplant. The sequence was obtained from a human patient who received an intestinal transplant, so some T cells may come from the graft donor. This CDR3 is CASSYGTSGRVAQYF. For the CDR3, the DNA is TGTGCCAGCAGTTACGGGACTAGCGGGAGAGTAGCGCAGTATTTT.